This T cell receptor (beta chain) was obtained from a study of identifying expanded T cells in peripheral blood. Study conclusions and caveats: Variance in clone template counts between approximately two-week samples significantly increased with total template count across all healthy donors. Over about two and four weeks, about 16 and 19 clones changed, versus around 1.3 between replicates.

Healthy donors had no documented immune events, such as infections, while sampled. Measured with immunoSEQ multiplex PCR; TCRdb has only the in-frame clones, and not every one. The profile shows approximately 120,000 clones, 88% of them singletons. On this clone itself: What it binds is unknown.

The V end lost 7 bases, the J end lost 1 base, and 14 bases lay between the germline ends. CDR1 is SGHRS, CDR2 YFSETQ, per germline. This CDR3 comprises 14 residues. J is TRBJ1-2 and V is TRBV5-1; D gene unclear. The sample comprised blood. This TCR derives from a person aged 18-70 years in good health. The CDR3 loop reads CASSPPGFNYGYTF. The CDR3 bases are TGCGCCAGCTCCCCCCCGGGATTTAACTATGGCTACACCTTC.